This TCR beta chain was documented in a study of blood T cell repertoires in COVID-19. Data came from immunoSEQ multiplex PCR; TCRdb stores just in-frame clones and leaves some out. Of about 150,000 clones in the sample, roughly 80% were seen once. Trimming left V 7 bases short and J 3 bases short, with 8 bases between. The germline V gene encodes CDR1 SGHTA and CDR2 FQGNSA. This CDR3 spans 12 amino acids. This chain uses TRBV7-2 with TRBJ2-3, with D maybe TRBD2 (5 bases). Sequenced: peripheral blood. The receptor was derived from a man aged 50 or older with acute or convalescent COVID-19. As DNA, the CDR3 is TGTGCCAGCACCCCGGGGACAGATACGCAGTATTTT. Translation: CASTPGTDTQYF.